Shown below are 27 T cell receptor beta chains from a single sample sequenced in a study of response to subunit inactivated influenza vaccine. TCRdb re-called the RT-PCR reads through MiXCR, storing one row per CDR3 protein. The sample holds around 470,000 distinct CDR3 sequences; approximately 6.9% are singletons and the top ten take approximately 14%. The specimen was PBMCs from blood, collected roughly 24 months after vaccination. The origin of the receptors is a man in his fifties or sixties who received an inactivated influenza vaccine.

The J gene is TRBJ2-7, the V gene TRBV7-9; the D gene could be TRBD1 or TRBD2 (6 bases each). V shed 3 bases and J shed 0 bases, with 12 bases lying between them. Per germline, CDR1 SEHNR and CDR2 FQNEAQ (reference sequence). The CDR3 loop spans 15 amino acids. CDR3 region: CASSFGGHSSYEQYF. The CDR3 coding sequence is TGTGCCAGCAGCTTCGGGGGCCATAGCTCCTACGAGCAGTACTTC.

The CDR3, as DNA: TGTGCCAGCAGCTTAGCGCGCTGGGCAGATACGCAGTATTTT. It is translated as CASSLARWADTQYF. The V gene is TRBV7-9, the J gene TRBJ2-3; D is unclear. Trimming took off 0 bases at V and 4 bases at J, with 8 bases between the two ends. Germline loops: CDR1 SEHNR, CDR2 FQNEAQ (reference sequence). The CDR3 sequence is 14 residues long.

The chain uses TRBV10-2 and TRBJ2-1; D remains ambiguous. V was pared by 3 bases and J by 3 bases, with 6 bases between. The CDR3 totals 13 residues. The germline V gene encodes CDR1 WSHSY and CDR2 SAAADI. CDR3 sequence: CASSEWLYNEQFF. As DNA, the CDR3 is TGCGCCAGCAGTGAATGGCTCTACAATGAGCAGTTCTTC.

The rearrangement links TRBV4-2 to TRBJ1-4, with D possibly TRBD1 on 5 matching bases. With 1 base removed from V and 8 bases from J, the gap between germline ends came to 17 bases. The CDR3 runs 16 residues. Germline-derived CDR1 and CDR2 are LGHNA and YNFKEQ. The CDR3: CASSQVVGTAVEKLFF. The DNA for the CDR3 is TGTGCCAGCAGCCAAGTTGTCGGGACGGCTGTAGAAAAACTGTTTTTT.

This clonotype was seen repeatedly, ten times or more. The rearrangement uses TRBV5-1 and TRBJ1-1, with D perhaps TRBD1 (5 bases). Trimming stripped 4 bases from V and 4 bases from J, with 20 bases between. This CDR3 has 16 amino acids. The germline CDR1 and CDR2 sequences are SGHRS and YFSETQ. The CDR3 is CASSIGTGIRGTEAFF. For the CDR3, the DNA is TGCGCCAGCAGCATCGGGACTGGGATTCGTGGCACTGAAGCTTTCTTT.

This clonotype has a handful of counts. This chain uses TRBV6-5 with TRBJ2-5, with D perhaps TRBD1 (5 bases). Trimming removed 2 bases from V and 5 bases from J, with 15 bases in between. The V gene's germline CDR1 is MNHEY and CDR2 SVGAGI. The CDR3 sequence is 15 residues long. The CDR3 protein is CASSYQGRRTETQYF. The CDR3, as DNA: TGTGCCAGCAGTTACCAGGGCAGGCGGACGGAGACCCAGTACTTC.

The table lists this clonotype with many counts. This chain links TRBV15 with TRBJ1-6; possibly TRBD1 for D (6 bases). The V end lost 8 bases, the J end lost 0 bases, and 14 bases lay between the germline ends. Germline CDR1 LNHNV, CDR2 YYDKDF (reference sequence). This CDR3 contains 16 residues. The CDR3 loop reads CATRQEPSSYNSPLHF. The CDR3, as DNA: TGTGCCACCCGACAGGAGCCGAGCTCCTATAATTCACCCCTCCACTTT.

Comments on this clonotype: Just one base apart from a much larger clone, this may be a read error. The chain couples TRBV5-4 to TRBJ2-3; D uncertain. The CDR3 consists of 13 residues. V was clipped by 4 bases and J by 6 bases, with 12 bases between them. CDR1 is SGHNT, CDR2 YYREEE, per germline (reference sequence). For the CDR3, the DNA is TGTGCCAGCAGCCCTTGGCGGACGGATACGCAGTATTTT. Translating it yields CASSPWRTDTQYF.

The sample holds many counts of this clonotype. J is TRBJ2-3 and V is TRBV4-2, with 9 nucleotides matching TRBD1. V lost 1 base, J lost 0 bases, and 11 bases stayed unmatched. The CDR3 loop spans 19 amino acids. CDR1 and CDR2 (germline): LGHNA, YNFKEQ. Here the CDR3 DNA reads TGTGCCAGCAGCCAAGTTTTGGGACAGGGCCCGACCAGCACAGATACGCAGTATTTT. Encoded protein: CASSQVLGQGPTSTDTQYF.

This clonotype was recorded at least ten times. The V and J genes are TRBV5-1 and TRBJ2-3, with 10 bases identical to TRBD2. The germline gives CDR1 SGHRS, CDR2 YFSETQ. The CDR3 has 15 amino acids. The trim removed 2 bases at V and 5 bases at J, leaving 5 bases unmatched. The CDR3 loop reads CASSFQRGGEDTQYF. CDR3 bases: TGCGCCAGCAGCTTCCAGCGGGGGGGCGAAGATACGCAGTATTTT.

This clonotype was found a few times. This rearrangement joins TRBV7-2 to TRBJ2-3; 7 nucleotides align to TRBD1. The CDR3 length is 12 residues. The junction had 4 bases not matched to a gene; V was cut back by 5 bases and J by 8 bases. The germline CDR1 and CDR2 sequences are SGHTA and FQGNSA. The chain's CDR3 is CASSMRQGTQYF. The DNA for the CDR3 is TGTGCCAGCAGCATGCGACAGGGTACGCAGTATTTT.

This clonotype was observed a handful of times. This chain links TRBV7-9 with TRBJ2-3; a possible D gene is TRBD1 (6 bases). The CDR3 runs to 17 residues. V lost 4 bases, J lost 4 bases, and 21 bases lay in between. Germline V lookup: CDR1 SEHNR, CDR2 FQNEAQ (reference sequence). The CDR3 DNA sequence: TGTGCCAGCAGCTCCGGCTACAGGGTTTCTAGGTCAGATACGCAGTATTTT. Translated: CASSSGYRVSRSDTQYF.

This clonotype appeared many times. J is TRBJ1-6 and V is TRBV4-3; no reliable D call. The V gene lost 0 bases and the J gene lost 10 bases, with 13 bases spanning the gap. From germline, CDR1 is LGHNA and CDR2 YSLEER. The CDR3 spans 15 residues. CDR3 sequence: CASSQDKHRKSPLHF. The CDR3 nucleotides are TGCGCCAGCAGCCAAGATAAGCACAGAAAATCACCCCTCCACTTT.

In DNA form, the CDR3 reads TGTGCCATCAGGAGTGGCTCCCTCTTGGTCGGGGAGCTGTTTTTT. Translating it yields CAIRSGSLLVGELFF. The chain combines TRBV10-3 with TRBJ2-2; no clear D gene. This CDR3 has 15 amino acids. Trimming took off 6 bases at V and 7 bases at J, with 18 bases between the two ends. Germline V lookup: CDR1 ENHRY, CDR2 SYGVKD.

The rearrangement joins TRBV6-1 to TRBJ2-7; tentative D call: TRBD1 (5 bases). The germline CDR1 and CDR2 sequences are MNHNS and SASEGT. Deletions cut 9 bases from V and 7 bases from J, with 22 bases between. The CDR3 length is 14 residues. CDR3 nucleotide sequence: TGTGCCAGTCTATCTGGACACCCTTCGGGTGAGCAGTACTTC. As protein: CASLSGHPSGEQYF.

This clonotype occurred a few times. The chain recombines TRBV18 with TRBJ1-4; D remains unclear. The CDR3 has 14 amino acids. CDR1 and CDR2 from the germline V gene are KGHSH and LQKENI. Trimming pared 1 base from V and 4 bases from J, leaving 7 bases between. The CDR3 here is CASSPRSSNEKLFF. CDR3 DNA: TGTGCCAGCTCACCACGATCAAGTAATGAAAAACTGTTTTTT.

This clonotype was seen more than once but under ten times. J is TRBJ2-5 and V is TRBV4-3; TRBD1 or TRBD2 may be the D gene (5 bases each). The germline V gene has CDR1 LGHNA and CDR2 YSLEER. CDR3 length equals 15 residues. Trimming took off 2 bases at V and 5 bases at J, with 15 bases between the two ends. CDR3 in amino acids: CASSQIGGSGETQYF. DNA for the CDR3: TGCGCCAGCAGCCAAATAGGCGGGTCAGGGGAGACCCAGTACTTC.

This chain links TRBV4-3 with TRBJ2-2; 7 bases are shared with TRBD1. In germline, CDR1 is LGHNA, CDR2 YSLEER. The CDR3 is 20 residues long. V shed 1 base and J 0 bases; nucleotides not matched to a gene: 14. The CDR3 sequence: CASSQGTGLYSIPNTGELFF. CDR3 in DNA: TGCGCCAGCAGCCAAGGGACAGGACTGTACTCCATCCCGAACACCGGGGAGCTGTTTTTT.

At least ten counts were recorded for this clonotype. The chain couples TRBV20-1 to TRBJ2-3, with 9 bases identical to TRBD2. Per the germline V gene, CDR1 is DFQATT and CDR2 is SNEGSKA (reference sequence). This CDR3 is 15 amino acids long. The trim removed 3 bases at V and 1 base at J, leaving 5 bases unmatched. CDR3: CSARSASGGTDTQYF. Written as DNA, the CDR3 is TGCAGTGCTAGGTCCGCTAGCGGGGGCACAGATACGCAGTATTTT.

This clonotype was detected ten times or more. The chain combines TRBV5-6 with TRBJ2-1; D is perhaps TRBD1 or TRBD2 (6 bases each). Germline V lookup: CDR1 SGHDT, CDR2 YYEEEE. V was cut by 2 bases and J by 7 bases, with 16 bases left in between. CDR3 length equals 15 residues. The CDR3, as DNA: TGTGCCAGCAGCTTTAGGGGGAGTCGGGGGAATGAGCAGTTCTTC. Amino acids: CASSFRGSRGNEQFF. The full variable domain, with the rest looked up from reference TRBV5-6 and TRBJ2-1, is DAGVTQSPTHLIKTRGQQVTLRCSPKSGHDTVSWYQQALGQGPQFIFQYYEEEERQRGNFPDRFSGHQFPNYSSELNVNALLLGDSALYLCASSFRGSRGNEQFFGPGTRLTVL.

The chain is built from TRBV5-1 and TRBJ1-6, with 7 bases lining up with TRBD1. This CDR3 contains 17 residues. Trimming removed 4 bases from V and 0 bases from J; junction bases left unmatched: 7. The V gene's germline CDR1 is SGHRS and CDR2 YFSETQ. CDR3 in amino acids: CASSPGTESSYNSPLHF. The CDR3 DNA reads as TGCGCCAGCAGCCCCGGGACAGAGAGCTCCTATAATTCACCCCTCCACTTT.

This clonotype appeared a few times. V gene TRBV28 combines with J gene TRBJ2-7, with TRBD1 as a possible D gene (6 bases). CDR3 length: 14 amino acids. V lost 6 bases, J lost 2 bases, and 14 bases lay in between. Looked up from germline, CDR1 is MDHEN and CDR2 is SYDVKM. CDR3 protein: CASRTVRDTYEQYF. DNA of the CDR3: TGTGCCAGCAGGACGGTCCGGGACACCTACGAGCAGTACTTC.

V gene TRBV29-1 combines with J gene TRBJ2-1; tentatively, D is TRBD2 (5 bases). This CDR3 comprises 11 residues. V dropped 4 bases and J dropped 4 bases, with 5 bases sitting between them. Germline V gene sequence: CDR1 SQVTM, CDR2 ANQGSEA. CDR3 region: CSVGGYNEQFF. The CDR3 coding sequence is TGCAGCGTTGGCGGGTACAATGAGCAGTTCTTC.

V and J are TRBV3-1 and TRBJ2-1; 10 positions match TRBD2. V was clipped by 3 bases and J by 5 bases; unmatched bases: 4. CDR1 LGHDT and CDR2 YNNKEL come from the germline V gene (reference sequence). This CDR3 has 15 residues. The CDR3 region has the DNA TGTGCCAGCAGCCACCATACTAGCGGGAACAATGAGCAGTTCTTC. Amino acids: CASSHHTSGNNEQFF.

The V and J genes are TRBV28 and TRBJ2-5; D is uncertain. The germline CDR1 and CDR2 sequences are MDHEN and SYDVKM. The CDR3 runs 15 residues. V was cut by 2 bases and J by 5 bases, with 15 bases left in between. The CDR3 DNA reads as TGTGCCAGCAGTTTAGGGCTTTCATCCAGGGAGACCCAGTACTTC. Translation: CASSLGLSSRETQYF.

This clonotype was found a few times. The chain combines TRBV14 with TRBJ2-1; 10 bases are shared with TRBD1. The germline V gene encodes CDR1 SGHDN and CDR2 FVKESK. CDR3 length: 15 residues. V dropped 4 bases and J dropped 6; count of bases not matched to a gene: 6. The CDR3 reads CASSRGQGLSNEQFF. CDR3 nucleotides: TGTGCCAGCAGCCGGGGACAGGGGCTCTCCAATGAGCAGTTCTTC.

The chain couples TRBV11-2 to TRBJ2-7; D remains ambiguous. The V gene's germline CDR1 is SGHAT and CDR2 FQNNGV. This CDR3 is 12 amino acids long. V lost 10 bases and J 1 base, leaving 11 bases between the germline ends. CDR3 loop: CATRRASYEQYF. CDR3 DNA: TGTGCCACCCGCCGGGCTTCCTACGAGCAGTACTTC.